This T cell receptor (beta chain) comes out of a study of cytomegalovirus exposure and HLA in healthy donors. Looked up from germline, CDR1 is WSHSY and CDR2 is SAAADI. The CDR3 loop spans 13 amino acids. J lost 5 bases, V lost 8 bases, and 5 bases had no gene match. It was with 60 Vbeta and 13 Jbeta primers that the PCR ran. The protocol was immunoSEQ multiplex PCR, while the TCRdb copy is restricted to in-frame clones and leaves out a portion. The sample shows about 120,000 clones, about 70% of them seen only once. The sequencing input was PBMCs. The chain links TRBV10-2 to TRBJ1-1; 10 bases are shared with TRBD1. The TCR was taken from a woman aged 40 to 50 in good health and CMV-seropositive. The CDR3 DNA reads as TGCGCCAGCGCGACAGGGGGCTGGACTGAAGCTTTCTTT. Amino acid sequence: CASATGGWTEAFF.